One T cell receptor (beta chain) is described in this entry. Its antigen is not identified. These data belong to a study of shared clonotypes between healthy human individuals. Regarding the study as a whole: The small donor group covered limited genetic and exposure diversity. Sorted-subset sequencing was shown by rarefaction to be incomplete despite large depth.

CD8 cells classed as naive were CD45RO-negative and positively selected for CCR7, excluding terminally differentiated effector memory CD45RA+ cells. Sequencing was at deep level. TCRdb keeps only in-frame clones here, not all; method: immunoSEQ multiplex PCR. The table includes roughly 810,000 clones, approximately 97% detected once. The CDR3 extends over 16 amino acids. V was pared by 0 bases and J by 4 bases, with 14 bases between. Germline CDR1 is LGHNA and CDR2 is YSLEER. The specimen was naive CD8+ T cells sorted from blood. The chain uses TRBV4-3 and TRBJ2-3, with D maybe TRBD2 (5 bases). The clonotype originates from a man aged 25-45 years in good health. DNA for the CDR3: TGCGCCAGCAGCCAAGATCTCGTGCGGGTAGCAGATACGCAGTATTTT. This gives the protein CASSQDLVRVADTQYF.